A single sample is the source of the 7 T cell receptor beta chains below, sequenced in a study of blood T cell repertoires in COVID-19 (dated by TCRdb to about 2020). The library was generated by the immunoSEQ multiplex PCR assay. TCRdb limited this immuneACCESS table to in-frame rearrangements with V and J called. A share of clones is missing; checked studies link under half to unresolved V genes, and the rest is unexplained. In all, the sample holds about 260,000 clones, and around four fifths of those were seen once. The ten largest clones add up to around 4.2% of the sample. The sequencing input was peripheral blood. Receptors were obtained from a man aged 55-75 years with acute or convalescent COVID-19.

The chain has TRBV2 and TRBJ2-7, with 10 bases aligning to TRBD1. The germline V gene encodes CDR1 SNHLY and CDR2 FYNNEI. V lost 2 bases to trimming and J lost 6 bases; unmatched junction nucleotides: 4. The CDR3 runs 14 residues. The CDR3 DNA sequence: TGTGCCAGCAGTGAACAGGGACAGGGGAGCGAGCAGTACTTC. As protein: CASSEQGQGSEQYF.

V gene TRBV7-8 combines with J gene TRBJ1-1; TRBD1 agrees at 11 bases. V gave up 5 bases and J gave up 6 bases; unmatched junction bases: 14. Germline CDR1 reads SGHVS; CDR2 reads FQNEAQ. The CDR3 covers 17 residues. The CDR3 nucleotides are TGTGCCAGCAGCCCGTCAATGGTCGGGACAGGGGGAGCTGAAGCTTTCTTT. This gives the protein CASSPSMVGTGGAEAFF.

The chain couples TRBV2 to TRBJ1-1; possible D gene TRBD1, 6 bases. The CDR3 has 12 amino acids. The V gene's germline CDR1 is SNHLY and CDR2 FYNNEI. DNA for the CDR3: TGTCACGCTGGGACATATAACACTGAAGCTTTCTTT. It translates to CHAGTYNTEAFF. The complete variable domain, with remaining parts taken from reference TRBV2 and TRBJ1-1, reads EPEVTQTPSHQVTQMGQEVILRCVPISNHLYFYWYRQILGQKVEFLVSFYNNEISEKSEIFDDQFSVERPDGSNFTLKIRSTKLEDSAMYFCHAGTYNTEAFFGQGTRLTVV.

This chain's CDR3 is CASWPRGKDYGYTF. The CDR3 coding sequence is TGTGCCAGCTGGCCCAGGGGTAAAGACTATGGCTACACCTTC. The rearrangement links TRBV27 to TRBJ1-2; D perhaps matches TRBD1 (6 bases). V lost 8 bases, J lost 3 bases, and 16 bases lay in between. Germline V gene data show CDR1 as MNHEY and CDR2 as SMNVEV (reference sequence). This CDR3 has 14 residues.

The chain has TRBV7-8 and TRBJ2-1; 8 bases align to TRBD1. The CDR3 is 16 residues long. Per the germline V gene, CDR1 is SGHVS and CDR2 is FQNEAQ. After removal of 2 bases from V and 7 bases from J, the junction contained 10 bases not matched to a gene. Written as DNA, the CDR3 is TGTGCCAGCAGCTTACATAGAGGCCAGGGGGCGAATGAGCAGTTCTTC. It encodes CASSLHRGQGANEQFF.

This clone was observed a few times. The genes are TRBV7-3 and TRBJ2-3, with 14 bases matching TRBD2. This CDR3 region has 19 residues. V lost 5 bases to trimming and J lost 0 bases; unmatched junction nucleotides: 10. Germline V gene lookup returns CDR1 SGHTA and CDR2 FQGTGA. The CDR3 sequence: CASSPRLAGGPVSTDTQYF. For the CDR3, the DNA is TGTGCCAGCAGCCCTCGACTAGCGGGGGGGCCAGTTAGCACAGATACGCAGTATTTT. The full variable domain, its missing parts supplied by reference TRBV7-3 and TRBJ2-3, is GAGVSQTPSNKVTEKGKYVELRCDPISGHTALYWYRQSLGQGPEFLIYFQGTGAADDSGLPNDRFFAVRPEGSVSTLKIQRTERGDSAVYLCASSPRLAGGPVSTDTQYFGPGTRLTVL.

This chain uses TRBV4-3 with TRBJ2-1; TRBD2 matches 8 bases. V was clipped by 0 bases and J by 12 bases; unmatched bases: 25. Germline V gene sequence: CDR1 LGHNA, CDR2 YSLEER. This CDR3 comprises 20 residues. CDR3 coding DNA: TGCGCCAGCAGCCAAGAGGTAGGACAAAGTAGCGGGGCCATGGCTTCGCGGCAGTTCTTC. Translated, it gives CASSQEVGQSSGAMASRQFF.